The rows below give T cell receptor beta chains drawn from one sample of a study of T cell changes during pregnancy in multiple sclerosis. Produced via immunoSEQ multiplex PCR; TCRdb's table is partial and in-frame only. Counted here are 55,000 to 85,000 clones, approximately 94% occurring once; the ten biggest clones make up over 1%. Sequencing was performed on peripheral blood, taken in the third trimester of pregnancy. Receptors were obtained from a female donor with multiple sclerosis, enrolled in a pregnancy study. Both conserved end residues are part of each CDR3. A D gene is named only where the DNA matches it firmly. Some rows mark clone size as missing; the rest say once, few, many or name a class of expanded clone.

d_call: -; j_call: TRBJ2-3; v_call: TRBV13; clone_size: -; cdr3_nt: TGTGCCAGCAGCCTAGGGGAGCCCACAGATACGCAGTATTTT; cdr3_aa: CASSLGEPTDTQYF
d_call: TRBD1; j_call: TRBJ2-7; v_call: TRBV7-2; clone_size: -; cdr3_nt: TGTGCCAGCAGCTTCGCCCCTCCGGGACAGGGCTACGAGCAGTACTTC; cdr3_aa: CASSFAPPGQGYEQYF
d_call: TRBD2; j_call: TRBJ2-3; v_call: TRBV28; clone_size: -; cdr3_nt: TGTGCCAGCAGTTGGACTAGCGGGAGCACAGATACGCAGTATTTT; cdr3_aa: CASSWTSGSTDTQYF
d_call: -; j_call: TRBJ2-1; v_call: TRBV19; clone_size: -; cdr3_nt: TGTGCCAGTAGTATAAAGCTATGGGGAGCCTACAATGAGCAGTTCTTC; cdr3_aa: CASSIKLWGAYNEQFF
d_call: -; j_call: TRBJ1-1; v_call: TRBV25-1; clone_size: many; cdr3_nt: TGTGCCAGCAGTGAATTCAGTAATGTGGCGGTCGAAGCTTTCTTT; cdr3_aa: CASSEFSNVAVEAFF
d_call: -; j_call: TRBJ2-2; v_call: TRBV4-1; clone_size: -; cdr3_nt: TGCGCCAGCAGCCAATTATTGGGGACACAGAACACCGGGGAGCTGTTTTTT; cdr3_aa: CASSQLLGTQNTGELFF
d_call: -; j_call: TRBJ2-7; v_call: TRBV5-1; clone_size: -; cdr3_nt: TGCGCCAGTTCACCACTTCACGGACTCCCGGGGAACTACGAGCAGTACTTC; cdr3_aa: CASSPLHGLPGNYEQYF
d_call: TRBD2; j_call: TRBJ2-1; v_call: TRBV9; clone_size: -; cdr3_nt: TGTGCCAGCAGTCGGACTAGCGGAAACTACAATGAGCAGTTCTTC; cdr3_aa: CASSRTSGNYNEQFF
d_call: -; j_call: TRBJ1-2; v_call: TRBV4-3; clone_size: -; cdr3_nt: TGCGCCAGCAGCCAAGATGCGGGGGTAACTAACTATGGCTACACCTTC; cdr3_aa: CASSQDAGVTNYGYTF
d_call: -; j_call: TRBJ1-1; v_call: TRBV9; clone_size: -; cdr3_nt: TGTGCCAGCAGCTACAGTGGCGCTGAAGCTTTCTTT; cdr3_aa: CASSYSGAEAFF
d_call: -; j_call: TRBJ1-5; v_call: TRBV4-1; clone_size: -; cdr3_nt: TGCGCCAGCAGCCAAGATCCGAGAGAGCCCCAGCATTTT; cdr3_aa: CASSQDPREPQHF
d_call: TRBD1; j_call: TRBJ1-1; v_call: TRBV5-1; clone_size: -; cdr3_nt: TGCGCCAGCAGCTCACGACAGGGGGCGGGGGGAGCTTTCTTT; cdr3_aa: CASSSRQGAGGAFF
d_call: -; j_call: TRBJ1-1; v_call: TRBV29-1; clone_size: -; cdr3_nt: TGCAGCGGGACAGTATCGAACACTGAAGCTTTCTTT; cdr3_aa: CSGTVSNTEAFF
d_call: TRBD2; j_call: TRBJ2-3; v_call: TRBV18; clone_size: -; cdr3_nt: TGTGCCAGCTCACCAGAGGGGAGGGTCACAGATACGCAGTATTTT; cdr3_aa: CASSPEGRVTDTQYF
d_call: -; j_call: TRBJ2-5; v_call: TRBV30; clone_size: -; cdr3_nt: TGTGCCTGGGGAGGGGTTCGGGAGACCCAGTACTTC; cdr3_aa: CAWGGVRETQYF
d_call: TRBD1; j_call: TRBJ1-4; v_call: TRBV5-1; clone_size: once; cdr3_nt: TGCGCCAGCAGCTTAGAGGGACAGGGAGCCGAAAAACTGTTTTTT; cdr3_aa: CASSLEGQGAEKLFF
d_call: TRBD2; j_call: TRBJ2-1; v_call: TRBV27; clone_size: -; cdr3_nt: TGTGCCAGCAGTTGGACTAGCGGGAGTAATGAGCAGTTCTTC; cdr3_aa: CASSWTSGSNEQFF
d_call: -; j_call: TRBJ1-6; v_call: TRBV27; clone_size: -; cdr3_nt: TGTGCCAGCAGTTGGGGACTCACCAATTCACCCCTCCACTTT; cdr3_aa: CASSWGLTNSPLHF
d_call: TRBD2; j_call: TRBJ2-1; v_call: TRBV4-2; clone_size: -; cdr3_nt: TGTGCCAGCAGCCAACCTCCGGGACTAGCGGTGGGGAATGAGCAGTTCTTC; cdr3_aa: CASSQPPGLAVGNEQFF
d_call: TRBD2; j_call: TRBJ2-1; v_call: TRBV18; clone_size: -; cdr3_nt: TGTGCCAGCTCACCACGGGTTACTAGCGGGATGCATGAGCAGTTCTTC; cdr3_aa: CASSPRVTSGMHEQFF
d_call: -; j_call: TRBJ1-2; v_call: TRBV25-1; clone_size: -; cdr3_nt: TGTGCCAGCAGTGACCACGGACTATTGGTTCATGGCTACACCTTC; cdr3_aa: CASSDHGLLVHGYTF
d_call: TRBD1; j_call: TRBJ1-1; v_call: TRBV27; clone_size: -; cdr3_nt: TGTGCCAGCAGTTCAGGGGGGACTGAAGCTTTCTTT; cdr3_aa: CASSSGGTEAFF
d_call: TRBD2; j_call: TRBJ2-5; v_call: TRBV27; clone_size: -; cdr3_nt: TGTGCCAGCAGTACGACTAGCGGGAGGCGGGAGACCCAGTACTTC; cdr3_aa: CASSTTSGRRETQYF
d_call: -; j_call: TRBJ2-1; v_call: TRBV19; clone_size: -; cdr3_nt: TGTGCCAGTAGTATAGCAGACAGCCCCTACAATGAGCAGTTCTTC; cdr3_aa: CASSIADSPYNEQFF
d_call: TRBD1; j_call: TRBJ1-2; v_call: TRBV28; clone_size: -; cdr3_nt: TGTGCCAACGGGCAGGGGGGCTATGGCTACACCTTC; cdr3_aa: CANGQGGYGYTF
d_call: TRBD1; j_call: TRBJ1-5; v_call: TRBV2; clone_size: -; cdr3_nt: TGTGCCAGCAGGGGGACAGGGTTGAATCAGCCCCAGCATTTT; cdr3_aa: CASRGTGLNQPQHF
d_call: -; j_call: TRBJ2-7; v_call: TRBV7-2; clone_size: -; cdr3_nt: TGTGCCAGCAGCCTAAGTTCCCTAGTCCCCGAGCAGTACTTC; cdr3_aa: CASSLSSLVPEQYF
d_call: TRBD1; j_call: TRBJ1-1; v_call: TRBV27; clone_size: few; cdr3_nt: TGTGCCAGCAGTTTTACAGGGGACACTGAAGCTTTCTTT; cdr3_aa: CASSFTGDTEAFF
d_call: TRBD1; j_call: TRBJ1-5; v_call: TRBV6-1; clone_size: -; cdr3_nt: TGTGCCAGCAGTGTACAGGGGTGGGATCAGCCCCAGCATTTT; cdr3_aa: CASSVQGWDQPQHF
d_call: TRBD2; j_call: TRBJ2-5; v_call: TRBV7-6; clone_size: -; cdr3_nt: TGTGCCAGCAGCGAAGCGACTAGCGGACTTACTTCTCAAGAGACCCAGTACTTC; cdr3_aa: CASSEATSGLTSQETQYF
d_call: TRBD2; j_call: TRBJ2-7; v_call: TRBV4-3; clone_size: -; cdr3_nt: TGCGCCAGCAGCCAAGGATTAGGCGGGAGTTACTACGAGCAGTACTTC; cdr3_aa: CASSQGLGGSYYEQYF
d_call: -; j_call: TRBJ2-5; v_call: TRBV6-5; clone_size: -; cdr3_nt: TGTGCCAGTTCCCGGGACACCACCCAAGAGACCCAGTACTTC; cdr3_aa: CASSRDTTQETQYF
d_call: TRBD2; j_call: TRBJ2-7; v_call: TRBV28; clone_size: -; cdr3_nt: TGTGCCCACACCGGGACTAGCGGGAGCTACGAGCAGTACTTC; cdr3_aa: CAHTGTSGSYEQYF
d_call: TRBD2; j_call: TRBJ2-7; v_call: TRBV5-1; clone_size: -; cdr3_nt: TGCGCCAGCAGCTCCTCGACTAGCGGGGGAGGTTGGGGCGAGCAGTACTTC; cdr3_aa: CASSSSTSGGGWGEQYF
d_call: -; j_call: TRBJ2-2; v_call: TRBV30; clone_size: -; cdr3_nt: TGTGCCTGGAGTCCCCGCGGGGCCGGGGAGCTGTTTTTT; cdr3_aa: CAWSPRGAGELFF
d_call: -; j_call: TRBJ2-5; v_call: TRBV4-2; clone_size: -; cdr3_nt: TGTGCCAGCAGCCAAGACAGGGTATCCCAAGAGACCCAGTACTTC; cdr3_aa: CASSQDRVSQETQYF
d_call: -; j_call: TRBJ2-5; v_call: TRBV6-5; clone_size: -; cdr3_nt: TGTGCCAGCAGCCGCGGTGGGGAGACCCAGTACTTC; cdr3_aa: CASSRGGETQYF
d_call: -; j_call: TRBJ2-3; v_call: TRBV18; clone_size: -; cdr3_nt: TGTGCCAGCTCACTAATACAGGGTGAGACAGATACGCAGTATTTT; cdr3_aa: CASSLIQGETDTQYF
d_call: -; j_call: TRBJ1-5; v_call: TRBV19; clone_size: -; cdr3_nt: TGTGCCAGTACGATGGACAGCCGTTCTTATAGCAATCAGCCCCAGCATTTT; cdr3_aa: CASTMDSRSYSNQPQHF
d_call: -; j_call: TRBJ1-5; v_call: TRBV6-1; clone_size: -; cdr3_nt: TGTGCCAGCAGTGAAGTGACAGAGCAATATCAGCCCCAGCATTTT; cdr3_aa: CASSEVTEQYQPQHF
d_call: -; j_call: TRBJ1-2; v_call: TRBV1; clone_size: -; cdr3_nt: TGCACCAGCAGCCAAGATTTAGAAACAGGGGGCCAAGATGGCTACACCTTC; cdr3_aa: CTSSQDLETGGQDGYTF
d_call: TRBD1; j_call: TRBJ1-3; v_call: TRBV2; clone_size: -; cdr3_nt: TGTGCCGCAGGGGGACTCGGAAACACCATATATTTT; cdr3_aa: CAAGGLGNTIYF
d_call: -; j_call: TRBJ2-3; v_call: TRBV18; clone_size: -; cdr3_nt: TGTGCCAGCTCACCAGGGAGTCGTGGCACAGATACGCAGTATTTT; cdr3_aa: CASSPGSRGTDTQYF
d_call: -; j_call: TRBJ1-5; v_call: TRBV29-1; clone_size: -; cdr3_nt: TGCAGCGTGCCGGCCGACGGCGGGCAGCCCCAGCATTTT; cdr3_aa: CSVPADGGQPQHF
d_call: -; j_call: TRBJ2-1; v_call: TRBV19; clone_size: -; cdr3_nt: TGTGCCAGTAGTAAAACAGGGGGGGATGAGCAGTTCTTC; cdr3_aa: CASSKTGGDEQFF
d_call: -; j_call: TRBJ1-2; v_call: TRBV19; clone_size: -; cdr3_nt: TGTGCCAGTAGTATAGATGACGGGGGCTATGGCTACACCTTC; cdr3_aa: CASSIDDGGYGYTF
d_call: TRBD1; j_call: TRBJ2-3; v_call: TRBV9; clone_size: -; cdr3_nt: TGTGCCAGCAGCGGGAGAGGGGACAGCCCCTATACGCAGTATTTT; cdr3_aa: CASSGRGDSPYTQYF
d_call: -; j_call: TRBJ1-5; v_call: TRBV19; clone_size: -; cdr3_nt: TGTGCCAGTAGTCGAGTCCAGGGTGGGTATTCCCCGAAAGACAATCAGCCCCAGCATTTT; cdr3_aa: CASSRVQGGYSPKDNQPQHF
d_call: TRBD1; j_call: TRBJ1-1; v_call: TRBV5-1; clone_size: -; cdr3_nt: TGCGCCAGCAGCTGGGCTCGGTCGAGACAGGGTAACACTGAAGCTTTCTTT; cdr3_aa: CASSWARSRQGNTEAFF
d_call: -; j_call: TRBJ2-7; v_call: TRBV4-1; clone_size: -; cdr3_nt: TGCGCCAGCAGCCAACAGCCGGGACTCTACTACGAGCAGTACTTC; cdr3_aa: CASSQQPGLYYEQYF
d_call: TRBD2; j_call: TRBJ2-5; v_call: TRBV11-3; clone_size: -; cdr3_nt: TGTGCCAGCAGCCCGGGACTAGCGGGAGGGCCGGGGGAGACCCAGTACTTC; cdr3_aa: CASSPGLAGGPGETQYF
d_call: -; j_call: TRBJ2-2; v_call: TRBV5-1; clone_size: -; cdr3_nt: TGCGCCAGCAGCTTGGTAGGGGGACGTGGGGAGCTGTTTTTT; cdr3_aa: CASSLVGGRGELFF
d_call: TRBD1; j_call: TRBJ1-4; v_call: TRBV18; clone_size: -; cdr3_nt: TGTGCCAGCTCACCACCGGACAGGGGGCTGGTTAAAAAACTGTTTTTT; cdr3_aa: CASSPPDRGLVKKLFF